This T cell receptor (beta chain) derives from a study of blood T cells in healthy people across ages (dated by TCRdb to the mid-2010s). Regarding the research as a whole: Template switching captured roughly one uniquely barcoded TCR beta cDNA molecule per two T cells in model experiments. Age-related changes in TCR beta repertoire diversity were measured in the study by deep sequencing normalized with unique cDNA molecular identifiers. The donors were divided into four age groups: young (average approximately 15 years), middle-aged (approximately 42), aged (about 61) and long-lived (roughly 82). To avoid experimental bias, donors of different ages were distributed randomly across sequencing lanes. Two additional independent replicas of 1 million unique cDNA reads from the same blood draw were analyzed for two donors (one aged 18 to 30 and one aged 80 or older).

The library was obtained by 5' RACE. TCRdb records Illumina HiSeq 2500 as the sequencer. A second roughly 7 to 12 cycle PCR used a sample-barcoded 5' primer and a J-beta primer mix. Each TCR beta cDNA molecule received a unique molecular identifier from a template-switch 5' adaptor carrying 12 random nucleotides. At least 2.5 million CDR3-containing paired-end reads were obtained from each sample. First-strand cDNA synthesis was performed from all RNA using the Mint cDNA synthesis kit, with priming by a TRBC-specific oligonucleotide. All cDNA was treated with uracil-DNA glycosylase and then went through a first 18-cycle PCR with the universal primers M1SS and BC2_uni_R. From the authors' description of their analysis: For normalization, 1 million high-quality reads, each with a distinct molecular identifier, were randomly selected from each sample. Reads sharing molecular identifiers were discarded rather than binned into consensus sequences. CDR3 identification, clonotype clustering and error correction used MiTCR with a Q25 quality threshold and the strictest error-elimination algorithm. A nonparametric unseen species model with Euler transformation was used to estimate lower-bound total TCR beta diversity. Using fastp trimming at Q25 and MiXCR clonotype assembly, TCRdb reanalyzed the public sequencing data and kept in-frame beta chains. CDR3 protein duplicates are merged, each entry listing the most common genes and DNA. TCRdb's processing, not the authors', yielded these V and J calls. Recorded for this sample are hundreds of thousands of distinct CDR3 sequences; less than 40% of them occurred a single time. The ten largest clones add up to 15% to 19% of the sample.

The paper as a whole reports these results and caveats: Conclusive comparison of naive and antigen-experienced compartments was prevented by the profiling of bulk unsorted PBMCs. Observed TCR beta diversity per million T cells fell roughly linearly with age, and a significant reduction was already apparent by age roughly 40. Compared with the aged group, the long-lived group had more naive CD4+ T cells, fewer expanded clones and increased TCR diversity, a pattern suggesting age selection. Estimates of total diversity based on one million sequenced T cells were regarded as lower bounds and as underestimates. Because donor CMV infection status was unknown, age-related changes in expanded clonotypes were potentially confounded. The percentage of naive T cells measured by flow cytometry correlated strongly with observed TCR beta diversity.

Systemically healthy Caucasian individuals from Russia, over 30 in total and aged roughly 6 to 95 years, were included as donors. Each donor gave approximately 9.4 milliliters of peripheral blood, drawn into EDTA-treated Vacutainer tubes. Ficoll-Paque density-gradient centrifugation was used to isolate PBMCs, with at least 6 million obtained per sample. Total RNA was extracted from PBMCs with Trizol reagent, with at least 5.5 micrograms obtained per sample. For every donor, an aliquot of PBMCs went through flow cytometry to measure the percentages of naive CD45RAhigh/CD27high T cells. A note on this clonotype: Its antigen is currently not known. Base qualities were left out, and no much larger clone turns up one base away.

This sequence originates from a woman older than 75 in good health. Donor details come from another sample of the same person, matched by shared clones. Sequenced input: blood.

The CDR3 protein is CSAEEAETMNTEAFF. The nucleotides read TGCAGTGCTGAGGAGGCAGAAACAATGAACACTGAAGCTTTCTTT. Rearrangement joined TRBV20-1 to TRBJ1-1, with no D gene named confidently. V and J lose 5 bases and 0 bases, and a span of 16 bases separates them. For CDR1 and CDR2, the germline V gene (reference sequence) lists DFQATT and SNEGSKA. Inclusive of the bounding cysteine and phenylalanine, the CDR3 is 15 residues long. The DNA shown is the 45-base CDR3, in frame from base 1.